The 26 T cell receptor beta chains below all came from one sample that was sequenced in a study of CD8+CD57+ T cells in acquired aplastic anemia. The patients chosen for sequencing had shown expansion of CD8+CD57+ cells (detected by flow cytometry). For CDR3 and TCR beta VDJ profiling, genomic DNA was the template used. Via MiXCR, TCRdb re-called the reads, giving one row per CDR3 protein. The sample gives some 170,000 distinct CDR3 sequences, about 45% of which show up once; about 1.2% is in the top ten. The sample consisted of sorted CD4+, CD8+, or CD8+CD57+ T cells (not recorded which) from PBMCs. All receptors derive from a human donor with aplastic anemia.

This clonotype was picked up many times. This sequence joins TRBV29-1 and TRBJ2-7; a possible D gene is TRBD1 (8 bases). The CDR3 has 16 residues. V was clipped by 7 bases and J by 1 base, with 23 bases between them. Germline V gene data show CDR1 as SQVTM and CDR2 as ANQGSEA. This chain's CDR3 is CSANSGGGQASYEQYF. The CDR3 nucleotides read TGCAGCGCAAACTCTGGGGGGGGACAGGCATCCTACGAGCAGTACTTC.

This clonotype appeared many times. The rearrangement joins TRBV12-3 or TRBV12-4 to TRBJ2-7; TRBD2 matches 8 bases. The CDR3 runs 14 residues. After removal of 7 bases from V and 8 bases from J, the junction contained 13 bases not matched to a gene. This CDR3 reads CASTPLAADRQQYF. CDR3 nucleotides: TGTGCCAGCACCCCACTAGCGGCAGATAGACAGCAGTACTTC.

CDR3: CATSRGGGPGAHYEQYF. In nucleotides, the CDR3 is TGTGCCACCAGCAGAGGGGGGGGTCCAGGAGCGCACTACGAGCAGTACTTC. This chain links TRBV15 with TRBJ2-7, with 7 bases matching TRBD2. CDR1 is LNHNV and CDR2 is YYDKDF in the germline V gene (reference sequence). The CDR3 extends over 17 amino acids. V dropped 1 base and J dropped 3; count of bases not matched to a gene: 12.

V usage is TRBV20-1 and J usage is TRBJ2-2, with a tentative D call TRBD1 (5 bases). Between the trimmed V and J ends, which lost 6 bases and 2 bases, there was a span of 19 bases. The CDR3 has 16 amino acids. Germline V gene lookup returns CDR1 DFQATT and CDR2 SNEGSKA (reference sequence). The CDR3: CSALLSWGRNTGELFF. The CDR3 region has the DNA TGCAGTGCCCTATTATCATGGGGCCGTAACACCGGGGAGCTGTTTTTT.

This chain links TRBV10-2 with TRBJ1-1; unclear D gene. The CDR3 loop spans 15 amino acids. V was cut by 6 bases and J by 1 base, with 15 bases left in between. Per the germline V gene, CDR1 is WSHSY and CDR2 is SAAADI. The CDR3 sequence is CASREVAGPNTEAFF. The CDR3 nucleotides are TGCGCCAGCAGGGAAGTCGCAGGACCGAACACTGAAGCTTTCTTT.

This clonotype was seen a few times. A much more abundant neighbour one base away suggests this may be a read error. The chain is built from TRBV7-9 and TRBJ1-4; D remains ambiguous. CDR1 is SEHNR and CDR2 is FQNEAQ in the germline V gene (reference sequence). The V gene lost 5 bases and the J gene lost 3 bases, with 10 bases spanning the gap. This CDR3 is 14 amino acids long. CDR3 in amino acids: CASSRDAANEKLFF. CDR3 sequence (DNA): TGTGCCAGCAGCCGAGACGCAGCTAATGAAAAACTGTTTTTT.

The V and J genes are TRBV24-1 and TRBJ1-4, with TRBD1 matching 9 bases. The CDR3 contains 17 residues. Germline V CDR1 and CDR2: KGHDR, SFDVKD. With 5 bases clipped from V and 3 bases from J, the junction kept 9 bases outside the gene matches. The CDR3 sequence is CATSAGGTGQANEKLFF. DNA for the CDR3: TGTGCCACCAGTGCGGGAGGGACAGGGCAAGCTAATGAAAAACTGTTTTTT.

The chain recombines TRBV15 with TRBJ1-3, with D possibly being TRBD1 (5 bases). CDR1 is LNHNV, CDR2 YYDKDF, per germline (reference sequence). Trimming removed 0 bases at V and 0 bases at J, with 6 bases between. The CDR3 has 15 amino acids. The CDR3 DNA reads as TGTGCCACCAGCAGAGACAGGGTCTCTGGAAACACCATATATTTT. Its translation is CATSRDRVSGNTIYF.

This clonotype was observed many times. CDR3 nucleotide sequence: TGTGCCAGCAGCAAGGGACTTGGCCAAGAGACCCAGTACTTC. It translates to CASSKGLGQETQYF. The chain uses TRBV11-2 and TRBJ2-5; tentatively, D is TRBD2 (6 bases). CDR1 is SGHAT and CDR2 is FQNNGV in the germline V gene. The CDR3 contains 14 residues. Trimming pared 5 bases from V and 1 base from J, leaving 11 bases between.

This clonotype came up many times. The chain recombines TRBV5-5 with TRBJ1-4; D is uncertain. Germline CDR1 reads SGHKS; CDR2 reads YYEKEE (reference sequence). There are 11 residues in the CDR3. V was pared by 4 bases and J by 8 bases, with 6 bases between. The CDR3 coding sequence is TGTGCCAGCAGCCCCGGGGAAAAACTGTTTTTT. As protein: CASSPGEKLFF.

The CDR3 is CASTGQSNSPLHF. CDR3 bases: TGTGCCAGTACTGGACAGTCCAATTCACCCCTCCACTTT. The chain employs TRBV19 and TRBJ1-6; the D gene is possibly TRBD1 (6 bases). The CDR3 has 13 amino acids. V lost 7 bases and J lost 7, with 11 bases in between. Germline V gene sequence: CDR1 LNHDA, CDR2 SQIVND (reference sequence).

This clonotype was counted many times. The chain carries TRBV5-6 and TRBJ2-7; 10 nucleotides match TRBD1. J gave up 2 bases and V 3 bases, and 5 bases lay outside the gene matches. Germline values: CDR1 SGHDT, CDR2 YYEEEE. This CDR3 has 15 residues. This CDR3 is CASSYTGTGAYEQYF. For the CDR3, the DNA is TGTGCCAGCAGCTATACCGGGACAGGGGCCTACGAGCAGTACTTC.

This clonotype occurred many times. The chain's CDR3 is CASSLGSGAPTDTQYF. CDR3 nucleotide sequence: TGTGCCAGCAGCTTGGGGAGCGGGGCCCCCACAGATACGCAGTATTTT. The chain has TRBV7-6 and TRBJ2-3, with 7 bases identical to TRBD2. V was pared by 3 bases and J by 2 bases, with 8 bases of the junction left unmatched. CDR1 is SGHVS, CDR2 FNYEAQ, per germline. This CDR3 comprises 16 residues.

This chain joins TRBV20-1 and TRBJ2-6; no reliable D call. This CDR3 region has 11 residues. The germline V gene has CDR1 DFQATT and CDR2 SNEGSKA (reference sequence). Trimming shortened V by 7 bases and J by 2 bases, and 3 bases separated the two germline ends. CDR3 sequence: CSVAGANVLTF. For the CDR3, the DNA is TGCAGTGTTGCTGGGGCCAACGTCCTGACTTTC.

This clonotype came up many times. The chain recombines TRBV5-1 with TRBJ2-3, with TRBD2 matching 10 bases. This CDR3 is built from 17 residues. Looked up from germline, CDR1 is SGHRS and CDR2 is YFSETQ. Germline trimming cut 2 bases from V and 2 bases from J; bases unmatched to any gene: 8. CDR3 region: CASSLGRAGGTTDTQYF. The CDR3 nucleotides read TGCGCCAGCAGCTTAGGTAGAGCGGGGGGGACCACAGATACGCAGTATTTT.

This clonotype was counted at least ten times. This rearrangement joins TRBV20-1 to TRBJ2-4; unclear D gene. The CDR3 loop spans 14 amino acids. CDR1 DFQATT and CDR2 SNEGSKA come from the germline V gene (reference sequence). Between the trimmed V and J ends, which lost 4 bases and 2 bases, there was a span of 12 bases. The CDR3 reads CSANSERTKNIQYF. The CDR3 coding sequence is TGCAGTGCTAATTCGGAGAGGACCAAAAACATTCAGTACTTC.

In this sample, this clonotype turned up a few times. The rearrangement links TRBV5-8 to TRBJ2-3; TRBD2 matches at 10 bases. The V segment lost 5 bases and the J segment 6 bases; nucleotides outside the gene matches: 6. The CDR3 sequence is 14 residues long. Germline lookup yields CDR1 SGHTS and CDR2 YDEGEE. CDR3 sequence reads: CASSPGLAIDTQYF. The DNA of the CDR3 is TGTGCCAGCAGTCCGGGACTAGCGATCGATACGCAGTATTTT.

This clonotype was picked up many times. J is TRBJ1-2 and V is TRBV6-1; no definite D call. The CDR3 has 12 amino acids. The V gene lost 5 bases and the J gene lost 6 bases, with 10 bases spanning the gap. Germline V CDR1 and CDR2: MNHNS, SASEGT. CDR3 amino acids: CASSPRLDGYTF. CDR3 sequence (DNA): TGTGCCAGCAGTCCGAGACTCGATGGCTACACCTTC.

With regard to this clonotype: A read error may be the cause here, since a much bigger clone is one base away. The V and J genes are TRBV5-1 and TRBJ1-3; a weak D match, TRBD1 (5 bases). Germline loops: CDR1 SGHRS, CDR2 YFSETQ. The ends were cut back, 7 bases at V and 8 bases at J, with 22 bases in the middle. The CDR3 consists of 15 residues. CDR3 nucleotides: TGCGCCAGCGGCTCCCGACCCACAGGTTTAGACACCATATATTTT. It encodes CASGSRPTGLDTIYF.

The genes are TRBV19 and TRBJ2-5; D gene unclear. CDR1 is LNHDA, CDR2 SQIVND, per germline (reference sequence). This CDR3 has 13 residues. The germline V and J ends were trimmed by 3 bases and 2 bases, with 7 bases remaining between them. DNA of the CDR3: TGTGCCAGTAGTATTAGCAGACAAGAGACCCAGTACTTC. It encodes CASSISRQETQYF.

The chain recombines TRBV3-1 with TRBJ2-5, with D possibly matching TRBD1 (6 bases). The end of the DNA is better explained by TRBJ2-1, so the J call may be wrong. CDR1 is LGHDT and CDR2 is YNNKEL in the germline V gene (reference sequence). The CDR3 length is 15 residues. The CDR3 region has the DNA TGTGCCAGCAGCCAAGGGGGGCCGGGGATCAATGAGCAGTTCTTC. It codes for CASSQGGPGINEQFF.

The chain uses TRBV9 and TRBJ2-5; 8 positions match TRBD1. The V gene end was trimmed by 0 bases and the J gene end by 5 bases; junction bases not matched to a gene: 9. Germline V gene lookup returns CDR1 SGDLS and CDR2 YYNGEE. The CDR3 has 16 residues. In DNA, the CDR3 is TGTGCCAGCAGCGTAGTAGGGACAGGAGGGGTGGAGACCCAGTACTTC. Its protein product is CASSVVGTGGVETQYF.

This clonotype has just one count. This chain joins TRBV15 and TRBJ2-5, with D tentatively TRBD1 (6 bases). V was cut by 0 bases and J by 7 bases, with 18 bases left in between. Germline CDR1 and CDR2: LNHNV and YYDKDF (reference sequence). The CDR3 has 16 amino acids. CDR3 in DNA: TGTGCCACCAGCAGAGATGGCAGGGGTCCGGGTGGGACCCAGTACTTC. Amino acids: CATSRDGRGPGGTQYF.

This clonotype was found many times. This chain joins TRBV12-3 or TRBV12-4 and TRBJ2-1; TRBD1 matches at 8 bases. J gave up 8 bases and V 3 bases, and 12 bases lay outside the gene matches. This CDR3 is built from 16 residues. CDR3 nucleotides: TGTGCCAGCAGTTTCGGGGCGAACGCAGGGGGCTATGAGCAGTTCTTC. It is translated as CASSFGANAGGYEQFF.

There are many counts of this clonotype. The chain joins TRBV20-1 to TRBJ1-5; the D is unclear. The germline CDR1 and CDR2 sequences are DFQATT and SNEGSKA (reference sequence). CDR3 length equals 14 residues. V was cut by 4 bases and J by 1 base, with 11 bases left in between. This chain's CDR3 is CSATRGRSNQPQHF. CDR3 sequence (DNA): TGCAGTGCTACGCGGGGAAGGAGCAATCAGCCCCAGCATTTT.

Points on this clonotype: A read error is possible here, since a much larger clone lies one base away. This chain connects TRBV11-2 to TRBJ2-1; either TRBD1 or TRBD2 may fit D (6 bases each). With 6 bases removed from V and 0 bases from J, the gap between germline ends came to 12 bases. Per the germline V gene, CDR1 is SGHAT and CDR2 is FQNNGV. The CDR3 consists of 15 residues. CDR3 nucleotides: TGTGCCAGCAGTCCCGGGGGACACTCCTACAATGAGCAGTTCTTC. Translated, it gives CASSPGGHSYNEQFF.